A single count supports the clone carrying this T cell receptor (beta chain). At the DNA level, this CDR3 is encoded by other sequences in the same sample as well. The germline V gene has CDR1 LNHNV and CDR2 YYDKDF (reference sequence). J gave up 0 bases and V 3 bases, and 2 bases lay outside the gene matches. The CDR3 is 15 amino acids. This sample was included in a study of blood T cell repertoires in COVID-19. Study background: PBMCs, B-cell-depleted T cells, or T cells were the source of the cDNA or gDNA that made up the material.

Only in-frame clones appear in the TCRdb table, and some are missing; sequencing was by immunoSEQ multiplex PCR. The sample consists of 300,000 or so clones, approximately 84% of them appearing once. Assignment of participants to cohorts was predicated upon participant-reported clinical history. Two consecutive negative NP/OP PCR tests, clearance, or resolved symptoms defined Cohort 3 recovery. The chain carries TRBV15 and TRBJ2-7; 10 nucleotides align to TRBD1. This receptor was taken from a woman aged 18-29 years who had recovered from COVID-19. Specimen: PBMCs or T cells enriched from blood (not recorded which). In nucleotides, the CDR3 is TGTGCCACCAGCAGGGACAGGGGGAGCTCCTACGAGCAGTACTTC. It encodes CATSRDRGSSYEQYF.